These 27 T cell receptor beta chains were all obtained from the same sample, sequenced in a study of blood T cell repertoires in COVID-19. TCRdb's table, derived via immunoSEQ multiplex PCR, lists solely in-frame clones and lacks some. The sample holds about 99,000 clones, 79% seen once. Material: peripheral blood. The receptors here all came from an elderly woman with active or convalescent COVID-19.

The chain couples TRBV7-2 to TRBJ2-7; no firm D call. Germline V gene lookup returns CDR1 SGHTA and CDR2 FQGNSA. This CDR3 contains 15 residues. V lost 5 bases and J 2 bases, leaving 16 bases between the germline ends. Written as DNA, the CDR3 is TGTGCCAGCAGCGCGGCATTAGGTGGCCCCTACGAGCAGTACTTC. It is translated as CASSAALGGPYEQYF.

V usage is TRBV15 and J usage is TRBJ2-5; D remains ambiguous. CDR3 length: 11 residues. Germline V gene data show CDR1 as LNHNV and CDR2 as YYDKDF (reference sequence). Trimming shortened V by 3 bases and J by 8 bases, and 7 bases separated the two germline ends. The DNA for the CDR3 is TGTGCCACCAGCAGCGGTATAACCCAGTACTTC. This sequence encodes CATSSGITQYF.

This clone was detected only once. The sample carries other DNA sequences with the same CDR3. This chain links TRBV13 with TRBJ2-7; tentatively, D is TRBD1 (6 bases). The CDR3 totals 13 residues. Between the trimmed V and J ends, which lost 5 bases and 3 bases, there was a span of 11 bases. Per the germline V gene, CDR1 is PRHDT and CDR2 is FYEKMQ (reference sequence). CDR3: CASSLTGFYEQYF. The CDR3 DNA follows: TGTGCCAGCAGCCTCACAGGGTTCTACGAGCAGTACTTC.

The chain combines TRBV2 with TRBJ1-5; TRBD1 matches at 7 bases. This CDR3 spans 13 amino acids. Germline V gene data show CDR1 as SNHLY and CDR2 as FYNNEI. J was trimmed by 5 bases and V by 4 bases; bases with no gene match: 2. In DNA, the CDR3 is TGTGCCAGCAGTGGGAGGGGGCATCAGCCCCAGCATTTT. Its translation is CASSGRGHQPQHF.

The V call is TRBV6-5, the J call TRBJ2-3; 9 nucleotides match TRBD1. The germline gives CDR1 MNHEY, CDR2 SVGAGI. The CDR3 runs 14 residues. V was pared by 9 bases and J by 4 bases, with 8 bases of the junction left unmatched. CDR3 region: CASLDRGNSDTQYF. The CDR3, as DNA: TGTGCCAGTTTGGACAGGGGAAATTCAGATACGCAGTATTTT.

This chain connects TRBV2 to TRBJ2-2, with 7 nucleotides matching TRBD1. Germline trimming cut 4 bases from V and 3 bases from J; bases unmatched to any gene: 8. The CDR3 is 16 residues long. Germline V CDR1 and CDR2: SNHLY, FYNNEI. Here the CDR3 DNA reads TGTGCCAGCAGTGCGTCCCCGACAGGGTACACCGGGGAGCTGTTTTTT. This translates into CASSASPTGYTGELFF.

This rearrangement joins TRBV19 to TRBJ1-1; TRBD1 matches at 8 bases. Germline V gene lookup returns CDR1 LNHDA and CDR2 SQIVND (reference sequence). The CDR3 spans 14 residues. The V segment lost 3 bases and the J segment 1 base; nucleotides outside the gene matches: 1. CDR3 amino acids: CASSIGQGNTEAFF. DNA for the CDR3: TGTGCCAGTAGTATCGGACAGGGGAACACTGAAGCTTTCTTT.

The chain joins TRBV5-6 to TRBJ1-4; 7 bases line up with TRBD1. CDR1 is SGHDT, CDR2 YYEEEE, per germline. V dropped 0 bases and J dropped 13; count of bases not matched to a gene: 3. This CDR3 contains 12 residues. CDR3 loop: CASSLATGTLFF. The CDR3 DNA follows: TGTGCCAGCAGCTTGGCGACAGGGACACTGTTTTTT.

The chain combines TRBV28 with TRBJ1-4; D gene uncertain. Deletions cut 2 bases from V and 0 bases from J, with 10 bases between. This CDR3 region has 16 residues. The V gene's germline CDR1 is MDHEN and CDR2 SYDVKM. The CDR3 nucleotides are TGTGCCAGCAGTTTAGGAGGAGATGCAACTAATGAAAAACTGTTTTTT. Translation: CASSLGGDATNEKLFF. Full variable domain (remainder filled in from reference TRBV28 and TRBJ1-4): DVKVTQSSRYLVKRTGEKVFLECVQDMDHENMFWYRQDPGLGLRLIYFSYDVKMKEKGDIPEGYSVSREKKERFSLILESASTNQTSMYLCASSLGGDATNEKLFFGSGTQLSVL.

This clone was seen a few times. CDR3 coding DNA: TGTGCCAGTAGTATAGGCGGACTAGCGGGAGGAAGCACAGATACGCAGTATTTT. This gives the protein CASSIGGLAGGSTDTQYF. The V gene is TRBV19, the J gene TRBJ2-3; 14 nucleotides align to TRBD2. The J segment lost 0 bases and the V segment lost 1 base, leaving 3 bases of the junction unmatched. CDR3 length equals 18 residues. CDR1 and CDR2 from the germline V gene are LNHDA and SQIVND (reference sequence).

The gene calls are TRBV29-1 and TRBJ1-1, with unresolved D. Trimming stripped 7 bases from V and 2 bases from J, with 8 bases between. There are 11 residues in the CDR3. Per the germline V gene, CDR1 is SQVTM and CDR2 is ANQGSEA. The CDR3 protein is CSAPKNTEAFF. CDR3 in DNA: TGCAGCGCGCCTAAAAACACTGAAGCTTTCTTT.

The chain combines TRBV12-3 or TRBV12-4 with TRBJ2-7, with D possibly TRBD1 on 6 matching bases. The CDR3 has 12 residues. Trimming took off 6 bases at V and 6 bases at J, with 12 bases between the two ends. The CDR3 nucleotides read TGTGCCAGCAGAATAACAGGGCGCGAGCAGTACTTC. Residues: CASRITGREQYF.

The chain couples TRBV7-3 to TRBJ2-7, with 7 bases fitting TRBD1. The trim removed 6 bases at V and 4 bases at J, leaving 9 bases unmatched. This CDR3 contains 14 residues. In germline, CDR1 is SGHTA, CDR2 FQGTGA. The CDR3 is CASRDHRGPYEQYF. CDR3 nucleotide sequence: TGTGCCAGCAGGGACCACAGGGGACCTTACGAGCAGTACTTC.

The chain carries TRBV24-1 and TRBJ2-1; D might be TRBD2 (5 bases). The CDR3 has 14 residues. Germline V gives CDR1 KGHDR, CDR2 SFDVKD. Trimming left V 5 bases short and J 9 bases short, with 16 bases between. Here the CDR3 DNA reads TGTGCCACCAGTGTGGGCGGGTTTAAGATTGAGCAGTTCTTC. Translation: CATSVGGFKIEQFF.

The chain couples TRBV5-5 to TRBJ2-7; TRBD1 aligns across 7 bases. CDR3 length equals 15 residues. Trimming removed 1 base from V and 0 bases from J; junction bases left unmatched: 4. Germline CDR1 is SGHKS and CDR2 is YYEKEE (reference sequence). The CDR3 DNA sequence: TGTGCCAGCAGCTTGAGTGGGGACAGCTCCTACGAGCAGTACTTC. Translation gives CASSLSGDSSYEQYF.

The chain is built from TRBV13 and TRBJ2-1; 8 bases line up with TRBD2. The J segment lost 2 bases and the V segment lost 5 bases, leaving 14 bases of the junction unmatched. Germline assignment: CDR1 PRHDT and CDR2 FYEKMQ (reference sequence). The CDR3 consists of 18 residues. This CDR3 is CASSRRRTSGLTYNEQFF. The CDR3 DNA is TGTGCCAGCAGCCGGAGGCGTACTAGCGGCCTCACCTACAATGAGCAGTTCTTC.

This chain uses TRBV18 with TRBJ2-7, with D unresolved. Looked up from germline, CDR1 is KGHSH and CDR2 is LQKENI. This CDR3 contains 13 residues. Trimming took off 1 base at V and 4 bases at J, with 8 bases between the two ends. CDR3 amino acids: CASSPQASYEQYF. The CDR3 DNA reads TGTGCCAGCTCACCACAAGCGTCATACGAGCAGTACTTC.

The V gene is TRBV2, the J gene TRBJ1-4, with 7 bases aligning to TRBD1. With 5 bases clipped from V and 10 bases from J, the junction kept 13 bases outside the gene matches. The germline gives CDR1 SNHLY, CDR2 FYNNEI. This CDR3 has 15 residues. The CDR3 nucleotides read TGTGCCAGCAGTCCAGGGGGTGTTCCCCTTGGAAAACTGTTTTTT. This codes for CASSPGGVPLGKLFF.

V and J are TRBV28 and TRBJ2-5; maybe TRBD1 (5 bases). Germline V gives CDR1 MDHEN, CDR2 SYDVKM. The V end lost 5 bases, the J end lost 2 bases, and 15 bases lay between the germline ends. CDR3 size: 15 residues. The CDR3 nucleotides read TGTGCCAGCAGTCCCCAGGGTCCCATACAAGAGACCCAGTACTTC. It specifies CASSPQGPIQETQYF.

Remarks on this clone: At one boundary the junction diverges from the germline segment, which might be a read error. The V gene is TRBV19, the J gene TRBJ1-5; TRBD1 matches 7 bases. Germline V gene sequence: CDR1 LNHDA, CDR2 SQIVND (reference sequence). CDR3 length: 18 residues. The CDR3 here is CAGSIWGTATGFGQPQHF. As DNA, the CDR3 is TGTGCCGGTAGTATATGGGGGACCGCGACAGGGTTCGGTCAGCCCCAGCATTTT.

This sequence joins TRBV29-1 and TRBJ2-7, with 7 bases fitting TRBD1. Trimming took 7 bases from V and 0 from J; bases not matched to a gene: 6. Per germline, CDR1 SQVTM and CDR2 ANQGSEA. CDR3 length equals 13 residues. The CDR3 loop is CSALGQSSYEQYF. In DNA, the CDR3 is TGCAGCGCACTGGGACAGAGCTCCTACGAGCAGTACTTC.

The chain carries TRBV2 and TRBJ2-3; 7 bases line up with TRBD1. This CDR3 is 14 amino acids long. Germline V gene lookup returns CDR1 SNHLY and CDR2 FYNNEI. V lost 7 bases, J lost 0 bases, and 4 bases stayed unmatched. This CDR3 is CASNDRVSTDTQYF. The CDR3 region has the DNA TGTGCCAGCAATGACAGGGTTAGCACAGATACGCAGTATTTT.

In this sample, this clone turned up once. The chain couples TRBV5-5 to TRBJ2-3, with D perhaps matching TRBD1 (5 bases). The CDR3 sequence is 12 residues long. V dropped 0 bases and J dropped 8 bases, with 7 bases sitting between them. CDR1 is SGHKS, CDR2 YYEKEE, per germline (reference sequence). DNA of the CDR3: TGTGCCAGCAGCTTGGGGGGCCTTACGCAGTATTTT. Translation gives CASSLGGLTQYF.

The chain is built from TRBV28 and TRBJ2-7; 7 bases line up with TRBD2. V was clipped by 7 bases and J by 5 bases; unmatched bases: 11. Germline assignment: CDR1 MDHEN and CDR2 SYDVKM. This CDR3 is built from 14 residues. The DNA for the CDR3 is TGTGCCAGCACCCATGGCGGGAGTGAGGACGAGCAGTACTTC. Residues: CASTHGGSEDEQYF.

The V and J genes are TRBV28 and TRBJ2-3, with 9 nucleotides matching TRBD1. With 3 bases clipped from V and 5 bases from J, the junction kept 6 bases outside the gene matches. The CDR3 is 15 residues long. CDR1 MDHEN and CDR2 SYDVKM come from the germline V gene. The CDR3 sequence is CASSLSGQGLDTQYF. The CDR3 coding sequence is TGTGCCAGCAGTTTGTCCGGACAGGGGTTAGATACGCAGTATTTT. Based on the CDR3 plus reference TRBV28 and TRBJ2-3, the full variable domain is DVKVTQSSRYLVKRTGEKVFLECVQDMDHENMFWYRQDPGLGLRLIYFSYDVKMKEKGDIPEGYSVSREKKERFSLILESASTNQTSMYLCASSLSGQGLDTQYFGPGTRLTVL.

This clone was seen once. The CDR3 region has the DNA TGTGCCAGCTCCTCGGGAGGTGAGCAGTTCTTC. It translates to CASSSGGEQFF. The rearrangement links TRBV7-9 to TRBJ2-1; 7 nucleotides line up with TRBD2. Germline V gene data show CDR1 as SEHNR and CDR2 as FQNEAQ (reference sequence). The trim removed 8 bases at V and 9 bases at J, leaving 4 bases unmatched. CDR3 size: 11 residues.

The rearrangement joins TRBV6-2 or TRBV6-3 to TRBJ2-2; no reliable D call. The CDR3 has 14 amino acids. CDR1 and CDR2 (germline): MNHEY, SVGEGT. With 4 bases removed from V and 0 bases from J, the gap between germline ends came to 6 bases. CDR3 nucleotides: TGTGCCAGCAGTTCACAAGCGAACACCGGGGAGCTGTTTTTT. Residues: CASSSQANTGELFF.